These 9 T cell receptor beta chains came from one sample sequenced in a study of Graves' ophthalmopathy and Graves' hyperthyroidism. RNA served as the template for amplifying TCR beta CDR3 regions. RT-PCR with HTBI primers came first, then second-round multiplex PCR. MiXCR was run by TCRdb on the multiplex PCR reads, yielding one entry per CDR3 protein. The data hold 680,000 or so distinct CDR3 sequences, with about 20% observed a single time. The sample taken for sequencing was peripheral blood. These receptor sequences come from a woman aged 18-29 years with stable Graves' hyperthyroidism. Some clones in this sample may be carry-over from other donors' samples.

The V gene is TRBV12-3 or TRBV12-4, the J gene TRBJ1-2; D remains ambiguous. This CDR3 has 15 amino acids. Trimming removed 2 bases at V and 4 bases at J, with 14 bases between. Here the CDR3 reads CASSLSGDVGYGYTF. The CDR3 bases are TGTGCCAGCAGTTTATCCGGGGATGTAGGCTATGGCTACACCTTC.

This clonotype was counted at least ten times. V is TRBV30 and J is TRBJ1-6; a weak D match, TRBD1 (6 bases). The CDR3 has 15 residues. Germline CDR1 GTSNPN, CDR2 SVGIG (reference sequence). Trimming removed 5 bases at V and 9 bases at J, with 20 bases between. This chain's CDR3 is CAWSRGIGGRSPLHF. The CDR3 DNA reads TGTGCCTGGTCTCGAGGGATCGGGGGCCGTTCACCCCTCCACTTT.

This CDR3 reads CASSLAPGQVKEGYTF. In DNA, the CDR3 is TGTGCCAGCAGCTTAGCACCGGGACAGGTTAAAGAAGGCTACACCTTC. This chain joins TRBV7-6 and TRBJ1-2; 8 nucleotides line up with TRBD1. Per germline, CDR1 SGHVS and CDR2 FNYEAQ. The CDR3 loop spans 16 amino acids. The V gene end was trimmed by 0 bases and the J gene end by 8 bases; junction bases not matched to a gene: 11.

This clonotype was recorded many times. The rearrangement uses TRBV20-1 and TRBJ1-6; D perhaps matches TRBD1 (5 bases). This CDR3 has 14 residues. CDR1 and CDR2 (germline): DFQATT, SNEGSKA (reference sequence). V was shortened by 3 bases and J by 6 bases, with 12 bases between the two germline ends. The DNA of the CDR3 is TGCAGTGCTAGTGCCGGGACGGTTAATTCACCCCTCCACTTT. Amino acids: CSASAGTVNSPLHF.

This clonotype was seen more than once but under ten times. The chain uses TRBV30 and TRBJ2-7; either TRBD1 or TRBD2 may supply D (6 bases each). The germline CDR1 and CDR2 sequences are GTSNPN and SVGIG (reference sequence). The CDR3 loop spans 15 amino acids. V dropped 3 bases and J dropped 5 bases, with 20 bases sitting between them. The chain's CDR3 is CAWSWGAGFLDEQYF. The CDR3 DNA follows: TGTGCCTGGAGCTGGGGGGCAGGGTTCTTGGACGAGCAGTACTTC.

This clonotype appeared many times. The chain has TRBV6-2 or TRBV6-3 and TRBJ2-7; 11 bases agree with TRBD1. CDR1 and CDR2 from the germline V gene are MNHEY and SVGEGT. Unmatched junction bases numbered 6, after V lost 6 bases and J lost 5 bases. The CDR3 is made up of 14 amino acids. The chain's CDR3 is CASSPGTGGDEQYF. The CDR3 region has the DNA TGTGCCAGCAGCCCCGGGACAGGGGGGGACGAGCAGTACTTC.

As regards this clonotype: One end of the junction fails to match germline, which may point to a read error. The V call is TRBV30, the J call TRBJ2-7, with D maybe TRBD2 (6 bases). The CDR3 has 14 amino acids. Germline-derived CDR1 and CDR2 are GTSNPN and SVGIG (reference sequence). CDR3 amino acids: CAWTRSLKDYEQCF. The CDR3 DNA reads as TGTGCCTGGACGCGTAGCTTGAAGGACTACGAGCAGTGCTTC.

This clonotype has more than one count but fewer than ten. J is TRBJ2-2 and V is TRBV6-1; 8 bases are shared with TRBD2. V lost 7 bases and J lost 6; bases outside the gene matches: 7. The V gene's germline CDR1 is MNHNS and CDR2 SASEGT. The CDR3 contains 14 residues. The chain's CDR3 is CASKTGGRAGELFF. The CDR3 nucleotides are TGTGCCAGCAAAACGGGGGGGCGTGCCGGGGAGCTGTTTTTT.

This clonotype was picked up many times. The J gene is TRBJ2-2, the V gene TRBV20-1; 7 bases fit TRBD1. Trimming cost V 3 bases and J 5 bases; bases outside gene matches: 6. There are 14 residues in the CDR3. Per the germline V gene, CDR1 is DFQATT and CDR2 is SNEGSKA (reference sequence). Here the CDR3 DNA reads TGCAGTGCTAGCCGGGCACAGGGGACCGGGGAGCTGTTTTTT. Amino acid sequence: CSASRAQGTGELFF.